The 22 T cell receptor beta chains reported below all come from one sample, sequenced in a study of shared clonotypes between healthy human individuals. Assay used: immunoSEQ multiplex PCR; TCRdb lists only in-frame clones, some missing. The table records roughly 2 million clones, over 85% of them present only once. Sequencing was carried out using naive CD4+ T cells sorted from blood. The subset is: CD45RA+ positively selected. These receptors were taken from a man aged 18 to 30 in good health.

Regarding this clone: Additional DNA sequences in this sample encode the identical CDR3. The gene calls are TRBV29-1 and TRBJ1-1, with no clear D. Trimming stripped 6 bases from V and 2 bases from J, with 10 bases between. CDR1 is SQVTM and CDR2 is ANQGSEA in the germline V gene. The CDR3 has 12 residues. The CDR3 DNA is TGCAGCGTGGACCGGGGAAACACTGAAGCTTTCTTT. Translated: CSVDRGNTEAFF.

The DNA for the CDR3 is TGTGCCAGCTCAGCCGGGACAGGGGGAGAGACCCAGTACTTC. Its protein is CASSAGTGGETQYF. The chain employs TRBV18 and TRBJ2-5, with 11 bases fitting TRBD1. V trimming: 5 bases; J trimming: 4 bases; junction bases outside the gene matches: 3. The CDR3 sequence is 14 residues long. Per the germline V gene, CDR1 is KGHSH and CDR2 is LQKENI.

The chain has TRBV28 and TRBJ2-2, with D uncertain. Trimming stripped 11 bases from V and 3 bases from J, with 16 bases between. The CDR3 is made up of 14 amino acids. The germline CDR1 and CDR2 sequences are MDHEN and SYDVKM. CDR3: CASKERLDTGELFF. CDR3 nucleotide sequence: TGTGCCTCAAAGGAGAGGCTGGACACCGGGGAGCTGTTTTTT.

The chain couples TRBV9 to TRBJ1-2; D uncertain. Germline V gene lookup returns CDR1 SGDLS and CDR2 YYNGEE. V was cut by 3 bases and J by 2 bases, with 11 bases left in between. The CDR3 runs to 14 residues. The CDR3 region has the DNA TGTGCCAGCAGCGGTGTAGGACCGAACTATGGCTACACCTTC. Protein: CASSGVGPNYGYTF.

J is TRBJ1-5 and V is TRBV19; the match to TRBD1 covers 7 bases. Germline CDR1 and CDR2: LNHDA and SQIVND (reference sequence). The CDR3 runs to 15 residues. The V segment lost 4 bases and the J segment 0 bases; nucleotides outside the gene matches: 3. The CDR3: CASSTTGFSNQPQHF. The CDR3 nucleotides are TGTGCCAGTAGTACGACAGGGTTTAGCAATCAGCCCCAGCATTTT.

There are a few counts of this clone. Here the CDR3 reads CATSREGQGRGYTF. CDR3 nucleotide sequence: TGTGCCACCAGCAGAGAAGGCCAGGGAAGAGGCTACACCTTC. The V and J genes are TRBV15 and TRBJ1-2; the D gene is possibly TRBD1 (5 bases). CDR1 is LNHNV and CDR2 is YYDKDF in the germline V gene (reference sequence). Trimming pared 0 bases from V and 8 bases from J, leaving 13 bases between. CDR3 length: 14 amino acids. The entire variable domain, with the rest obtained from reference TRBV15 and TRBJ1-2, is as follows: DAMVIQNPRYQVTQFGKPVTLSCSQTLNHNVMYWYQQKSSQAPKLLFHYYDKDFNNEADTPDNFQSRRPNTSFCFLDIRSPGLGDTAMYLCATSREGQGRGYTFGSGTRLTVV.

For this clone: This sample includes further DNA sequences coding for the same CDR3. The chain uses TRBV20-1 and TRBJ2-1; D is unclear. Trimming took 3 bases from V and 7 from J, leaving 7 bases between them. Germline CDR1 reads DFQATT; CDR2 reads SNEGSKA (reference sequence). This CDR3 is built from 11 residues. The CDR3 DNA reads TGCAGTGCTAGGGTTGGGAATGAGCAGTTCTTC. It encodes CSARVGNEQFF.

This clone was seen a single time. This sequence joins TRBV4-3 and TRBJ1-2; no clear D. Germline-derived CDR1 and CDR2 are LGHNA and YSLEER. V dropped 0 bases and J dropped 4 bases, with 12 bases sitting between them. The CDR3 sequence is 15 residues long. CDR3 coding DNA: TGCGCCAGCAGCCAAGATCGTGAACGTTCCTATGGCTACACCTTC. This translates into CASSQDRERSYGYTF.

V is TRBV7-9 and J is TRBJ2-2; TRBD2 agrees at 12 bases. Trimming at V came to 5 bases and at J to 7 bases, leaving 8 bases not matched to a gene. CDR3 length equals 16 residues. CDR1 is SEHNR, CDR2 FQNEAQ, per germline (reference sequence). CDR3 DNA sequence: TGTGCCAGCAGCCCCCTAGCGGGAGGGCCGGTCGGGGAGCTGTTTTTT. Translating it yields CASSPLAGGPVGELFF.

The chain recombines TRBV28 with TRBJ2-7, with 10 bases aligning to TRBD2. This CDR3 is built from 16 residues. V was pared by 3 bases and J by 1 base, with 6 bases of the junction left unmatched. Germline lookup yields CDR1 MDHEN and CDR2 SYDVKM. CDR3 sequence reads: CASSFLTSGPSYEQYF. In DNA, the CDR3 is TGTGCCAGCAGTTTCCTGACTAGCGGGCCTTCCTACGAGCAGTACTTC.

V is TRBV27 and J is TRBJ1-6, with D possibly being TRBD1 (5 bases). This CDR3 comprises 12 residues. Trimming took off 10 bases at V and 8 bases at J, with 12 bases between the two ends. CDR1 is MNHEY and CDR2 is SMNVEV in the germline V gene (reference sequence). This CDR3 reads CATRTSHSPLHF. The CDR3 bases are TGTGCCACCAGGACATCACATTCACCCCTCCACTTT.

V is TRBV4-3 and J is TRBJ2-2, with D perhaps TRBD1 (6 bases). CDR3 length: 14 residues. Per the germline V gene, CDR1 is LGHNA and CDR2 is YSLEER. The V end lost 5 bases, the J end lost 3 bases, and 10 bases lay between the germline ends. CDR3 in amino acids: CASSVNRDTGELFF. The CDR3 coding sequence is TGCGCCAGCAGCGTAAACAGGGACACCGGGGAGCTGTTTTTT.

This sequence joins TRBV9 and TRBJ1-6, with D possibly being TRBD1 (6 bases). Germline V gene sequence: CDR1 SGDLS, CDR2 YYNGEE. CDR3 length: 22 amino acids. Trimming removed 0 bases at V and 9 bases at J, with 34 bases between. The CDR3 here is CASSVVPSRRGHQGRTSSPLHF. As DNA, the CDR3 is TGTGCCAGCAGCGTAGTGCCCTCGCGCAGGGGCCATCAAGGTCGGACTAGTTCACCCCTCCACTTT.

CDR3 loop: CASSLTDSTAYGYTF. The CDR3 nucleotides read TGCGCCAGCAGCTTAACGGACAGCACGGCTTATGGCTACACCTTC. The rearrangement uses TRBV5-1 and TRBJ1-2; a possible D gene is TRBD1 (6 bases). CDR1 is SGHRS and CDR2 is YFSETQ in the germline V gene. CDR3 length equals 15 residues. V gave up 2 bases and J gave up 5 bases, with 16 bases separating them. The whole variable domain, remainder taken from reference TRBV5-1 and TRBJ1-2, is KAGVTQTPRYLIKTRGQQVTLSCSPISGHRSVSWYQQTPGQGLQFLFEYFSETQRNKGNFPGRFSGRQFSNSRSEMNVSTLELGDSALYLCASSLTDSTAYGYTFGSGTRLTVV.

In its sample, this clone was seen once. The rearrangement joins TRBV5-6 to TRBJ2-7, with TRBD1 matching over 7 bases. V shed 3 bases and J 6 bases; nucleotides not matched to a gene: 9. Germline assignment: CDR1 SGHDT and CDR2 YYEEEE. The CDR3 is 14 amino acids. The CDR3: CASSSLRTGGEQYF. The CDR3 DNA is TGTGCCAGCAGCTCACTAAGGACAGGCGGCGAGCAGTACTTC.

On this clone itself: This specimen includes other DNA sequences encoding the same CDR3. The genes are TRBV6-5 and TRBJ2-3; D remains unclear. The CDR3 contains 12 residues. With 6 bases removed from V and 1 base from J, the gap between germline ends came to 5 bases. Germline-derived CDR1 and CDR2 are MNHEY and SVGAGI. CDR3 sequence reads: CASRRGTDTQYF. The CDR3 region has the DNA TGTGCCAGCAGACGGGGCACAGATACGCAGTATTTT.

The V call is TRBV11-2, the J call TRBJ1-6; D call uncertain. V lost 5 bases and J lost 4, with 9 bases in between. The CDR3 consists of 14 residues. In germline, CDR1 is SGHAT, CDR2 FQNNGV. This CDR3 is CASSPGIYNSPLHF. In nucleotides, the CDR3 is TGTGCCAGCAGCCCCGGGATTTATAATTCACCCCTCCACTTT.

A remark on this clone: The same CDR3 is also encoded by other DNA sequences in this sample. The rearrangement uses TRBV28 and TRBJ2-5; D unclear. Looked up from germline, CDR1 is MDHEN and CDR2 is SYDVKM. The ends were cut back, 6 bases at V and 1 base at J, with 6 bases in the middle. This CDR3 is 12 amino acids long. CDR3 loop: CASRTVQETQYF. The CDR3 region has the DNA TGTGCCAGCAGGACCGTCCAAGAGACCCAGTACTTC.

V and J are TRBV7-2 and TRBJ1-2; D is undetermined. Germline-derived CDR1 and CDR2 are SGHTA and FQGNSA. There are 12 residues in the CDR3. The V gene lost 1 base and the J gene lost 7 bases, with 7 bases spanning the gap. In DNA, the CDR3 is TGTGCCAGCAGCTTAGATATCTTTGGCTACACCTTC. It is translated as CASSLDIFGYTF.

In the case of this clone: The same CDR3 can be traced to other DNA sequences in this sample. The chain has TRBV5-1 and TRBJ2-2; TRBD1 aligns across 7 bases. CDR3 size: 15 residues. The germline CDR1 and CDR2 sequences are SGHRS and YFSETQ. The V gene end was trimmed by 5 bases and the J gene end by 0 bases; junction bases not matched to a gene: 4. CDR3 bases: TGCGCCAGCAGTTGGGGACAGTCGAACACCGGGGAGCTGTTTTTT. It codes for CASSWGQSNTGELFF.

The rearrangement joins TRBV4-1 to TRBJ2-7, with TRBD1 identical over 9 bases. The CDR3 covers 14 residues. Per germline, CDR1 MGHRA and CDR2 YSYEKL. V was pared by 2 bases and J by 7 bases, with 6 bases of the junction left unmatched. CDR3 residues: CASSQPDRGWEQYF. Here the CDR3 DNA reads TGCGCCAGCAGCCAACCTGACAGGGGGTGGGAGCAGTACTTC.

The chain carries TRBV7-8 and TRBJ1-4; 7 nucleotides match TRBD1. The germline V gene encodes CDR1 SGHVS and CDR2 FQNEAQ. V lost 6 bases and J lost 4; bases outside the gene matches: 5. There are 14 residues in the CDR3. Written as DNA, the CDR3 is TGTGCCAGCAGTCCGGGACAGTTTAATGAAAAACTGTTTTTT. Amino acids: CASSPGQFNEKLFF.